These 2 T cell receptor beta chains originate from one sample sequenced in a study of beta chain features in type 1 diabetes. Reverse transcription of all isolated RNA meant that expressed TCRB transcripts were sequenced. The assay was immunoSEQ multiplex PCR, and TCRdb's table has in-frame clones only and misses some. The sample has 620,000 or so clones, around 15% seen once. What was sequenced was naive CD4+ T cells from blood. The receptors derive from a man aged 18 to 30 in good health.

This clone has more than one count but fewer than ten. V is TRBV5-4 and J is TRBJ2-2; 9 nucleotides agree with TRBD2. Trimming removed 2 bases from V and 2 bases from J; junction bases left unmatched: 4. The CDR3 consists of 16 residues. In germline, CDR1 is SGHNT, CDR2 YYREEE (reference sequence). The CDR3 nucleotides are TGTGCCAGCAGCTTCCGCGGGAGGGCCAACACCGGGGAGCTGTTTTTT. The encoded protein is CASSFRGRANTGELFF.

The chain couples TRBV2 to TRBJ1-4; D not resolved. CDR3 length: 14 residues. Germline V gives CDR1 SNHLY, CDR2 FYNNEI. Trimming left V 4 bases short and J 0 bases short, with 6 bases between. The CDR3 here is CASSAQSTNEKLFF. CDR3 nucleotides: TGTGCCAGCAGTGCACAGTCAACTAATGAAAAACTGTTTTTT.